This TCR beta chain derives from a study of PD-1 blockade in classical Hodgkin lymphoma (dated by TCRdb to between 2020 and 2021). For the wider study: Nivolumab dosing was 3 mg/kg intravenously every 2 weeks, continuing until either disease progression or unacceptable toxicity. To define a peripheral blood immune signature of response to PD-1 blockade in classical Hodgkin lymphoma, the study combined TCR beta sequencing with CyTOF.

The time point label corresponds to: cycle 1 day 1 (C1D1), immediately before nivolumab initiation. Every trial patient had relapsed following autologous stem cell transplantation, and prior brentuximab vedotin exposure was what differed among cohorts A, B and C. The trial cohort included 55 to 65 patients with relapsed/refractory classical Hodgkin lymphoma, and each patient had a best overall response of complete response, partial response or progressive disease. Single-agent nivolumab was administered to trial patients in the multi-cohort phase II CheckMate 205 trial. An independent review committee assessed best overall response by applying the 2007 International Working Group response criteria. Trial PBMCs were obtained immediately prior to nivolumab initiation (C1D1) and on therapy at cycle 2 day 1 and cycle 4 day 1. Peripheral blood was collected in 8 mL Vacutainer Cell Preparation Tubes, from which PBMCs were isolated by centrifugation and then cryopreserved.

Details on this clone: What antigen it recognizes has not been identified. The sample holds no much larger clone one base away, and base qualities are not on file.

Overall results and qualifications from the work: Lower diversity was seen in patients whose nivolumab began less than 1 year after ASCT, and these patients were left out of later analyses so that immune reconstitution would not confound the results. CD4+ but not CD8+ TCR diversity rose significantly by C4D1 (p=0.0027 vs p=0.16), most apparent in complete responders (p=0.02). Baseline diversity similar to that of newly diagnosed patients was observed in trial patients achieving complete response, whereas significantly lower diversity was observed in partial responders and progressors. The study was restricted to a single clinical trial cohort, and the causes of repertoire differences, possibly disease activity or prior therapy, were left undefined. Newly diagnosed patients were reported to have lower baseline TCR diversity than healthy donors, and relapsed/refractory patients were reported to have lower baseline TCR diversity still.

From its cysteine to its phenylalanine, the CDR3 spans 15 amino acids. The retained sequence is limited to the CDR3, 45 bases, with the frame set at the first base. The V end gives up 2 bases and the J end 1 base, leaving 3 bases in the junction not matched to a gene. Per the germline V gene (reference sequence), MNHEY is the CDR1 and SMNVEV is the CDR2. The Qiagen DNeasy kit was used to extract genomic DNA both from unsorted PBMCs and from the negatively selected CD4+ and CD8+ fractions. Using primers that anneal to V and J segments, immunoSEQ multiplex PCR amplified the TCR beta CDR3 regions. Amplification bias was minimized using a synthetic immune receptor repertoire, and residual bias was removed computationally after sequencing. Turning to the authors' computational methods: Custom Python scripts were used to quantify repertoire diversity as the Shannon entropy index. Unsorted, CD4+ and CD8+ repertoires were analyzed separately, except in combined analyses where CD4+ and CD8+ sequences were merged in silico. Clonal expansion was defined as at least a 2-fold frequency increase after treatment relative to C1D1, with a pseudocount of 0.5 for undetected baseline clones. Singleton clones were defined as clones with 0 or 1 copy at C1D1, and non-singleton clones were defined as clones with 2 or more copies. Clones expanded in unsorted samples were labelled as CD4+, CD8+ or unknown by matching protein sequences in sorted samples from the same patient. Wilcoxon tests were applied to paired samples to test diversity changes from C1D1 to C4D1. TCRdb took this table from immuneACCESS and kept in-frame rearrangements with V and J called. Such tables lack part of the clones; where checked against another copy, unresolved V genes explain under half of the gap, and the rest is unexplained. D and trimming were read from the DNA, whereas the V and J calls and clone size are those reported in that table. This sample gives 70,000 to 80,000 clones in total; 85% to 95% of them show up just once. Roughly 8% of the sample is held by the ten biggest clonotypes.

The TCR originated in a human donor with classical Hodgkin lymphoma. This chain joins TRBV27 to TRBJ1-1; 8 central bases correspond to TRBD1. Specimen: peripheral blood mononuclear cells (PBMCs), collected at baseline. The nucleotides read TGTGCCAGCAGTTTAGGTGGGACAGGGAACACTGAAGCTTTCTTT. It translates to CASSLGGTGNTEAFF.